This TCR beta chain originates from a study of blood T cells in healthy people across ages. Study-wide results and limits: It was the long-lived donors that had more naive CD4+ cells and higher diversity than aged donors. Per-million-T-cell TCR beta diversity fell roughly linearly with age.

Alongside a J-beta primer mix, a sample-barcoded 5' primer served in a second PCR lasting about 7 to 11 cycles. TCRdb analysed the 5' RACE reads with MiXCR anew, one entry per CDR3 protein. Altogether around 1,900,000 distinct CDR3 sequences are present, around 40% being singletons, with the ten largest covering more than 20%. This clonotype came up many times. Antigen specificity is unknown. Isolation of PBMCs gave at least 6 million cells per sample. Per sample, at least 5 micrograms of total RNA were extracted. CDR3 length: 17 amino acids. V gave up 2 bases and J gave up 0 bases, with 12 bases separating them. Per germline, CDR1 SGHDT and CDR2 YYEEEE.

The sample consisted of blood. The chain combines TRBV5-6 with TRBJ2-6; D is perhaps TRBD1 or TRBD2 (5 bases each). The TCR originated in a human donor in good health. DNA of the CDR3: TGTGCCAGCAGCTTTTTAAGGGACCACTCTGGGGCCAACGTCCTGACTTTC. Its translation: CASSFLRDHSGANVLTF. The entire variable domain, with the rest obtained from reference TRBV5-6 and TRBJ2-6, is as follows: DAGVTQSPTHLIKTRGQQVTLRCSPKSGHDTVSWYQQALGQGPQFIFQYYEEEERQRGNFPDRFSGHQFPNYSSELNVNALLLGDSALYLCASSFLRDHSGANVLTFGAGSRLTVL.